This is a list of T cell receptor beta chains from one sample in a study of cytomegalovirus exposure and HLA in healthy donors. Measured with immunoSEQ multiplex PCR; TCRdb has only the in-frame clones, and not every one. Of 150,000 or so clones detected, roughly three quarters appear once; the ten largest clones hold approximately 14%. The specimen was PBMCs. The receptors derive from a woman aged 40 to 49 in good health and CMV-seronegative. Both conserved end residues are part of each CDR3. A D gene is named only where the DNA matches it firmly. Rows give clone size only sometimes, using once, few, many, or a class for an expanded clone.

V: TRBV4-3; length: 14; D: .; J: TRBJ1-1; size: .; DNA: TGCGCCAGCAGCCAAGATGGGAGGAACACTGAAGCTTTCTTT; CDR3: CASSQDGRNTEAFF
V: TRBV5-4; length: 15; D: TRBD2; J: TRBJ2-1; size: .; DNA: TGTGCCAGCAGCCCTGGTAGCGGGAGTTACAATGAGCAGTTCTTC; CDR3: CASSPGSGSYNEQFF
V: TRBV13; length: 12; D: .; J: TRBJ2-7; size: .; DNA: TGTGCCAGCAGTTGGGGGGCCTACGAGCAGTACTTC; CDR3: CASSWGAYEQYF
V: TRBV9; length: 14; D: TRBD1; J: TRBJ1-1; size: few; DNA: TGTGCCAGCAAACCAGGGGGGTCGAACACTGAAGCTTTCTTT; CDR3: CASKPGGSNTEAFF
V: TRBV6-6; length: 15; D: .; J: TRBJ1-4; size: .; DNA: TGTGCCAGCAGTTACTCGGGGGGGCTTGGGGAAAAACTGTTTTTT; CDR3: CASSYSGGLGEKLFF
V: TRBV6-6; length: 13; D: .; J: TRBJ1-1; size: once; DNA: TGTGCCAGCAGTTACGATAGGAAGGGGGAAGCTTTCTTT; CDR3: CASSYDRKGEAFF
V: TRBV30; length: 16; D: .; J: TRBJ1-3; size: .; DNA: TGTGCCTGGAGCCGGGGACATTTGGACTCTGGAAACACCATATATTTT; CDR3: CAWSRGHLDSGNTIYF
V: TRBV4-1; length: 17; D: .; J: TRBJ1-2; size: .; DNA: TGCGCCAGCAGCCAAGGGCCGGGAGTAGCGGCTAACTATGGCTACACCTTC; CDR3: CASSQGPGVAANYGYTF
V: TRBV7-2; length: 13; D: TRBD1; J: TRBJ1-5; size: .; DNA: TGTGCCAGCAGCCCCGACAGGGATCAGCCCCAGCATTTT; CDR3: CASSPDRDQPQHF
V: TRBV19; length: 13; D: TRBD1; J: TRBJ2-5; size: .; DNA: TGTGCCAGCCGACAGGGGAACGAGGGGACCCAGTACTTC; CDR3: CASRQGNEGTQYF
V: TRBV5-1; length: 20; D: TRBD1; J: TRBJ2-7; size: .; DNA: TGCGCCAGCAGCTTGGCCCCACACCTGGGCGGACAGGGGGTATCCTACGAGCAGTACTTC; CDR3: CASSLAPHLGGQGVSYEQYF
V: TRBV25-1; length: 16; D: TRBD2; J: TRBJ2-3; size: .; DNA: TGTGCCAGCAGTGACGTAGCGGGAGAACTCACAGATACGCAGTATTTT; CDR3: CASSDVAGELTDTQYF
V: TRBV5-6; length: 13; D: .; J: TRBJ2-7; size: few; DNA: TGTGCCAGCAGCTTGGGCGCGGCCCGCGAGCAGTACTTC; CDR3: CASSLGAAREQYF
V: TRBV27; length: 15; D: .; J: TRBJ1-5; size: few; DNA: TGTGCCAGCAGCTCGCGACTCCCTAGCAATCAGCCCCAGCATTTT; CDR3: CASSSRLPSNQPQHF
V: TRBV11-1; length: 16; D: TRBD2; J: TRBJ2-7; size: .; DNA: TGTGCCAGCAGCCCGAGACTAGCGGGAGAAATCGACGAGCAGTACTTC; CDR3: CASSPRLAGEIDEQYF
V: TRBV29-1; length: 13; D: .; J: TRBJ1-2; size: .; DNA: TGCAGCGTTGTTTACCAGGCAGGATCCGGCTACACCTTC; CDR3: CSVVYQAGSGYTF
V: TRBV6-1; length: 15; D: TRBD1; J: TRBJ1-5; size: .; DNA: TGTGCCAGCAGTGATACAGGGGGCGCGAATCAGCCCCAGCATTTT; CDR3: CASSDTGGANQPQHF
V: TRBV11-3; length: 13; D: .; J: TRBJ2-2; size: once; DNA: TGTGCCAGCAGCTTAGCTAGCACCGGGGAGCTGTTTTTT; CDR3: CASSLASTGELFF
V: TRBV6-6; length: 14; D: TRBD2; J: TRBJ2-1; size: .; DNA: TGTGCCAGCATAGGGGCTAGCGGGGGGGAAGGGCAGTTCTTC; CDR3: CASIGASGGEGQFF
V: TRBV6-5; length: 12; D: .; J: TRBJ2-2; size: .; DNA: TGTGCCAGCCTCGGGGACACCGGGGAGCTGTTTTTT; CDR3: CASLGDTGELFF
V: TRBV4-1; length: 16; D: .; J: TRBJ2-3; size: .; DNA: TGCGCCAGCAGCCAAGATTATAGCGCGAACACAGATACGCAGTATTTT; CDR3: CASSQDYSANTDTQYF
V: TRBV6-5; length: 15; D: .; J: TRBJ2-7; size: .; DNA: TGTGCCAGCAGCCGACCCCTGGGACACACCTACGAGCAGTACTTC; CDR3: CASSRPLGHTYEQYF
V: TRBV5-4; length: 13; D: .; J: TRBJ2-7; size: .; DNA: TGTGCCAGCAGCTTGAACACGAACTACGAGCAGTACTTC; CDR3: CASSLNTNYEQYF
V: TRBV11-2; length: 13; D: .; J: TRBJ1-3; size: .; DNA: TGTGCCTGCAGCTTAGGACAGTTAAACACCATATATTTT; CDR3: CACSLGQLNTIYF
V: TRBV4-3; length: 16; D: .; J: TRBJ1-4; size: .; DNA: TGCGCCAGCAGCCAGGGGACTATTGCAACTAATGAAAAACTGTTTTTT; CDR3: CASSQGTIATNEKLFF
V: TRBV11-2; length: 17; D: TRBD2; J: TRBJ2-3; size: .; DNA: TGTGCCAGCAGCCCACCGTCGGGACTAGGGGTCACAGATACGCAGTATTTT; CDR3: CASSPPSGLGVTDTQYF
V: TRBV9; length: 15; D: .; J: TRBJ1-4; size: .; DNA: TGTGCCAGCAGCGTAGAGGTCAGACTGAATGAAAAACTGTTTTTT; CDR3: CASSVEVRLNEKLFF